Here is one TCR beta chain with its context. This entry is derived from a study of blood T cell repertoires in COVID-19. The germline CDR1 and CDR2 sequences are LGHDT and YNNKEL (reference sequence). Trimming took off 4 bases at V and 7 bases at J, with 19 bases between the two ends. There are 16 residues in the CDR3. The table came from immunoSEQ multiplex PCR; TCRdb's copy has only in-frame clones and leaves some out. The sample has more than 95,000 clones; 88% are singletons. The sequenced material came from peripheral blood. The chain combines TRBV3-1 (or the pseudogene TRBV3-2) with TRBJ1-4; possible D gene TRBD1, 5 bases. The origin of this receptor is a human donor in a cohort sampled during active COVID-19. CDR3 protein: CASSPGEGLLVEKLFF. DNA for the CDR3: TGTGCCAGCAGCCCGGGGGAGGGGCTTTTGGTTGAAAAACTGTTTTTT.